Listed below are T cell receptor beta chains from one sample, sequenced in a study of blood T cell repertoires in COVID-19. Clones were read by immunoSEQ multiplex PCR, and TCRdb kept only the in-frame ones, dropping some. The repertoire consists of some 200,000 clones, with more than 80% occurring once and the leading ten covering 8.5% to 12%. What was sequenced was peripheral blood. These receptors originate from an elderly woman with acute or convalescent COVID-19. The CDR3 runs from the conserved cysteine through the conserved F or W. D genes are given only for firm matches. Clone size is shown for a subset of rows, as once, few, many or a class of expanded clone.

clone_size	d_call	v_call	j_call	cdr3_aa	cdr3_nt
NA	TRBD1	TRBV3-1/TRBV3-2	TRBJ2-2	CASSWGQGTNTGELFF	TGTGCCAGCAGCTGGGGACAGGGCACGAACACCGGGGAGCTGTTTTTT
NA	NA	TRBV6-2/TRBV6-3	TRBJ1-1	CASSRSPQTARRTEAFF	TGTGCCAGCAGCCGTTCCCCGCAGACAGCTCGGCGGACTGAAGCTTTCTTT
NA	TRBD2	TRBV19	TRBJ2-2	CASSKRQGGGAGVAGELFF	TGTGCCAGTAGTAAGCGGCAAGGCGGGGGGGCCGGTGTCGCCGGGGAGCTGTTTTTT
NA	NA	TRBV18	TRBJ2-2	CASSPRQAPNTGELFF	TGTGCCAGCTCACCACGACAGGCTCCTAACACCGGGGAGCTGTTTTTT
NA	TRBD2	TRBV5-6	TRBJ2-1	CASSSGLATNEQFF	TGTGCCAGCAGCTCGGGACTAGCGACGAATGAGCAGTTCTTC
NA	TRBD2	TRBV5-4	TRBJ2-5	CASSSRLAGQETQYF	TGTGCCAGCAGCTCCCGACTAGCGGGGCAAGAGACCCAGTACTTC
NA	NA	TRBV28	TRBJ1-2	CASSGGANYGYTF	TGTGCCAGCAGTGGAGGGGCTAACTATGGCTACACCTTC
NA	TRBD1	TRBV7-2	TRBJ2-7	CASSLDRGIYEQYF	TGTGCCAGCAGCCTTGACAGGGGGATCTACGAGCAGTACTTC
NA	NA	TRBV20-1	TRBJ2-7	CSANGNYEQYF	TGCAGTGCTAACGGGAACTACGAGCAGTACTTC
few	TRBD1	TRBV18	TRBJ1-1	CASSRQGEHTEAFF	TGTGCCAGCTCACGTCAGGGGGAACACACTGAAGCTTTCTTT
once	TRBD1	TRBV7-3	TRBJ2-7	CASSLGTAYEQYF	TGTGCCTCTTCTTTAGGGACAGCTTACGAGCAGTACTTC
NA	TRBD2	TRBV9	TRBJ2-7	CASSPRPGGPYEQYF	TGTGCCAGCAGCCCACGCCCGGGGGGGCCATACGAGCAGTACTTC
NA	NA	TRBV19	TRBJ1-2	CASSIRVNYGYTF	TGTGCCAGTAGTATCAGGGTTAACTATGGCTACACCTTC
once	TRBD1	TRBV6-5	TRBJ1-3	CASSLGTGSGNTIYF	TGTGCCAGCAGCTTGGGGACAGGCTCTGGAAACACCATATATTTT
NA	TRBD1	TRBV13	TRBJ1-2	CASSLAQGAKGYTF	TGTGCCAGCAGCTTAGCCCAGGGGGCTAAGGGCTACACCTTC
NA	TRBD2	TRBV7-2	TRBJ2-3	CASRSAGLLAGLTDTQYF	TGTGCCAGCAGATCCGCGGGGTTACTAGCGGGGCTCACAGATACGCAGTATTTT
NA	NA	TRBV6-6	TRBJ1-5	CASSYGEPNQPQHF	TGTGCCAGCAGTTATGGAGAACCGAATCAGCCCCAGCATTTT
NA	NA	TRBV19	TRBJ1-1	CASSISGNTEAFF	TGTGCCAGTAGTATATCAGGGAACACTGAAGCTTTCTTT
NA	TRBD2	TRBV2	TRBJ2-5	CASSGGLAEGTQYF	TGTGCCAGCAGTGGGGGACTAGCAGAGGGGACCCAGTACTTC
NA	NA	TRBV19	TRBJ2-2	CASCLEKYGTGELFF	TGTGCCAGTTGCTTGGAGAAGTACGGCACCGGGGAGCTGTTTTTT
once	NA	TRBV27	TRBJ1-6	CASKPNQNNSPLHF	TGTGCCAGCAAACCCAACCAGAATAATTCACCCCTCCACTTT
many	TRBD1	TRBV24-1	TRBJ2-7	CATSEPDRAHEQYF	TGTGCCACCAGTGAACCCGACAGGGCCCACGAGCAGTACTTC
NA	NA	TRBV25-1	TRBJ1-1	CASSESPGYTEAFF	TGTGCCAGCAGTGAATCTCCAGGATACACTGAAGCTTTCTTT